This T cell receptor beta chain was retrieved from a study of blood T cells in healthy people across ages. Study-wide points: Comparison with aged donors showed that long-lived donors had more naive CD4+ cells and higher diversity.

This clonotype came up a few times. The antigen remains undetermined. There are 16 residues in the CDR3. Germline CDR1 and CDR2: LGHNA and YNFKEQ. Between the trimmed V and J ends, which lost 4 bases and 0 bases, there was a span of 16 bases. A second PCR, run for about 7 to 11 cycles, used a sample-barcoded 5' primer plus a J-beta primer mix. From the 5' RACE reads, TCRdb called clonotypes with MiXCR, one entry per CDR3 protein. The sample lists over 1,500,000 distinct CDR3 sequences, 40% to 55% occurring once. The chain is built from TRBV4-2 and TRBJ2-7; a possible D gene is TRBD2 (7 bases). This clonotype originated in a woman aged 40 to 50 in good health. Sequencing was performed on blood. CDR3 coding DNA: TGTGCCAGCAGCCTTAGTCGGGGGGCGAGCTCCTACGAGCAGTACTTC. Amino acid sequence: CASSLSRGASSYEQYF.